These T cell receptor beta chains were read from a single sample in a study of identical twins. A single record per CDR3 protein comes from TCRdb applying MiXCR to the 5' RACE reads. The sample has 750,000 to 950,000 distinct CDR3 sequences; about 12% are singletons. The sample was also reused in another study, on yellow fever vaccine responses in identical twins.

The specimen was PBMCs. These TCRs come from a woman aged 18-29 years in good health. Both conserved end residues are part of each CDR3. The D gene is left open where the match is weak. Rows give clone size only sometimes, using once, few, many, or a class for an expanded clone.

v_call	d_call	clone_size	j_call	cdr3_aa	cdr3_nt
TRBV12-3/TRBV12-4	TRBD1	-	TRBJ2-7	CASSLAGQGVYEQYF	TGTGCCAGCAGTTTAGCCGGACAGGGGGTCTACGAGCAGTACTTC
TRBV10-3	TRBD1	few	TRBJ2-2	CAISDWTGGSTGELFF	TGTGCCATCAGTGATTGGACAGGGGGAAGCACCGGGGAGCTGTTTTTT
TRBV7-6	-	few	TRBJ1-1	CASSLWETSETEAFF	TGTGCCAGCAGCTTATGGGAGACCTCAGAGACTGAAGCTTTCTTT
TRBV28	TRBD1	few	TRBJ2-7	CASSKDRVTYEQYF	TGTGCCAGCAGTAAAGACAGGGTCACCTACGAGCAGTACTTC
TRBV3-1	-	few	TRBJ2-7	CASSQDLGSNYEQYF	TGTGCCAGCAGCCAAGATTTGGGTTCGAACTACGAGCAGTACTTC
TRBV20-1	TRBD1	-	TRBJ1-1	CSARPLNTGTGRSSGTEAFF	TGCAGTGCTAGACCTTTGAATACCGGGACAGGGAGGAGTTCGGGCACTGAAGCTTTCTTT
TRBV7-8	TRBD2	few	TRBJ2-1	CASSTRGHLAGVSNEQFF	TGTGCCAGCAGCACCAGAGGGCATCTGGCGGGAGTTTCTAATGAGCAGTTCTTC
TRBV7-9	-	-	TRBJ1-4	CASSLDRRVATNEKLFF	TGTGCCAGCAGCTTAGACCGTAGGGTGGCAACTAATGAAAAACTGTTTTTT
TRBV9	TRBD2	few	TRBJ2-1	CASSGTSATLLHNEQFF	TGTGCCAGCAGCGGCACTAGCGCAACATTACTACACAATGAGCAGTTCTTC
TRBV7-8	-	-	TRBJ2-3	CASSLTWDTQYF	TGTGCCAGCAGCTTAACTTGGGATACGCAGTATTTT
TRBV5-1	-	-	TRBJ2-3	CASSLPALSTDTQYF	TGCGCCAGCAGCTTGCCAGCACTGAGCACAGATACGCAGTATTTT
TRBV12-3/TRBV12-4	TRBD1	-	TRBJ1-1	CASRPSDRAEAFF	TGTGCCAGCAGACCTAGTGACAGGGCTGAAGCTTTCTTT
TRBV11-2	-	many	TRBJ2-1	CASSLVGGAADSYNEQFF	TGTGCCAGCAGCTTAGTCGGCGGGGCGGCCGACTCCTACAATGAGCAGTTCTTC
TRBV25-1	-	many	TRBJ2-1	CASSEGVRRDEQFF	TGTGCCAGCAGTGAAGGCGTCAGGAGGGATGAGCAGTTCTTC
TRBV6-1	TRBD2	many	TRBJ2-2	CASLSRTSGQNTGELFF	TGTGCCAGCCTTTCAAGGACTAGCGGGCAAAACACCGGGGAGCTGTTTTTT
TRBV7-9	TRBD2	few	TRBJ2-5	CASSRTPGLAKETQYF	TGTGCCAGCAGCCGTACACCGGGACTAGCGAAAGAGACCCAGTACTTC
TRBV28	TRBD2	few	TRBJ2-1	CASRTSGLQGGSYNEQFF	TGTGCCAGCAGGACTAGCGGGCTCCAAGGTGGGTCCTACAATGAGCAGTTCTTC
TRBV5-6	-	-	TRBJ2-7	CASSLVGDLYEQYF	TGTGCCAGCAGCTTGGTGGGGGATCTTTACGAGCAGTACTTC
TRBV4-2	-	few	TRBJ2-7	CASSQDLGGIFSYEQYF	TGTGCCAGCAGCCAAGATCTTGGCGGGATCTTCTCCTACGAGCAGTACTTC
TRBV11-2	TRBD2	few	TRBJ2-1	CASSLRIKAGGPDSYNEQFF	TGTGCCAGCAGCTTAAGGATAAAAGCGGGAGGGCCGGACTCCTACAATGAGCAGTTCTTC
TRBV9	TRBD2	few	TRBJ2-5	CASSATSGVETQYF	TGTGCCAGCAGCGCGACTAGCGGGGTGGAGACCCAGTACTTC
TRBV20-1	TRBD2	few	TRBJ2-1	CSATSGGGYNEQFF	TGCAGTGCTACTAGCGGGGGGGGCTACAATGAGCAGTTCTTC
TRBV3-1	-	-	TRBJ2-1	CASRSRDARSYNEQFF	TGTGCCAGCAGGTCTCGGGACGCCCGCTCCTACAATGAGCAGTTCTTC
TRBV7-9	TRBD2	many	TRBJ2-5	CASSATSGAETQYF	TGTGCCAGCAGCGCGACTAGCGGGGCAGAGACCCAGTACTTC
TRBV5-1	TRBD1	few	TRBJ1-1	CASRYQGGYTEAFF	TGCGCCAGCAGATACCAGGGGGGATACACTGAAGCTTTCTTT
TRBV18	TRBD1	-	TRBJ1-2	CASSGTGGAGYGYTF	TGTGCCAGCTCAGGGACAGGGGGCGCTGGCTATGGCTACACCTTC
TRBV5-4	-	many	TRBJ2-1	CASSLSSGTNYNEQFF	TGTGCCAGCAGCTTGAGCAGCGGGACAAACTACAATGAGCAGTTCTTC
TRBV28	-	-	TRBJ1-1	CASSFGTGTEAFF	TGTGCCAGCAGCTTCGGAACAGGGACTGAAGCTTTCTTT
TRBV4-1	TRBD2	-	TRBJ2-1	CASSQDRRREVYNEQFF	TGCGCCAGCAGCCAAGATCGGAGGCGGGAGGTTTACAATGAGCAGTTCTTC
TRBV20-1	TRBD2	-	TRBJ2-7	CSATGISGSNDEQYF	TGCAGTGCAACCGGGATTAGCGGGAGTAATGACGAGCAGTACTTC
TRBV15	-	few	TRBJ1-4	CATSGQGNEKLFF	TGTGCCACCAGCGGTCAGGGGAACGAAAAACTGTTTTTT